These T cell receptor beta chains were read from a single sample in a study of blood T cell repertoires in COVID-19. The protocol was immunoSEQ multiplex PCR, while the TCRdb copy is restricted to in-frame clones and leaves out a portion. The table lists hundreds of thousands of clones, approximately 84% of them singletons. Sequences were obtained from PBMCs or T cells enriched from blood (not recorded which). These receptors were taken from a woman aged 25-40 years who had recovered from COVID-19. Both conserved end residues are part of each CDR3. D genes are given only for firm matches. Only some rows state a clone size, as once, few, many or a class for expanded clones.

clone_size d_call j_call v_call cdr3_length cdr3_aa cdr3_nt
- - TRBJ2-7 TRBV6-1 15 CASSDRGGGTYEQYF TGTGCCAGCAGTGATCGTGGGGGAGGAACCTACGAGCAGTACTTC
- - TRBJ2-1 TRBV7-6 15 CASSPSGGTYNEQFF TGTGCCAGCAGCCCCTCCGGGGGAACCTACAATGAGCAGTTCTTC
few TRBD1 TRBJ1-3 TRBV19 14 CASSTQGTGNTIYF TGTGCCAGTAGTACACAGGGGACTGGAAACACCATATATTTT
- - TRBJ2-6 TRBV29-1 11 CSVQTVEVLTF TGCAGCGTCCAAACAGTAGAAGTCCTGACTTTC
- - TRBJ2-1 TRBV3-1/TRBV3-2 17 CASSQDLRGSSYNEQFF TGTGCCAGCAGCCAAGATCTAAGGGGAAGCTCCTACAATGAGCAGTTCTTC
- - TRBJ2-6 TRBV11-2 18 CASSPDSYFSSGANVLTF TGTGCCAGCAGCCCAGACAGCTACTTCAGCTCTGGGGCCAACGTCCTGACTTTC
- TRBD2 TRBJ2-1 TRBV9 18 CASSGPSIAGGDYNEQFF TGTGCCAGCAGCGGCCCCTCGATAGCGGGAGGTGACTACAATGAGCAGTTCTTC
- - TRBJ2-7 TRBV27 14 CASSLGPGPYEQYF TGTGCCAGCAGTTTAGGTCCAGGGCCTTACGAGCAGTACTTC
- - TRBJ2-1 TRBV5-4 14 CASSKGDLAAEQFF TGTGCCAGCAGCAAAGGAGACTTAGCTGCTGAGCAGTTCTTC
- TRBD2 TRBJ2-3 TRBV6-5 15 CASSYVGAGGDTQYF TGTGCCAGCAGTTACGTCGGAGCCGGGGGGGATACGCAGTATTTT
- - TRBJ2-1 TRBV7-2 15 CASSLAGTYEIEQFF TGTGCCAGCAGCTTAGCGGGGACATACGAGATTGAGCAGTTCTTC
- - TRBJ2-7 TRBV27 16 CASSLTEIPQNYEQYF TGTGCCAGCAGTTTAACAGAAATCCCTCAAAATTACGAGCAGTACTTC
few TRBD2 TRBJ2-7 TRBV3-1/TRBV3-2 15 CASSYSSGRSYEQYF TGTGCCAGCAGCTACTCTAGCGGGAGATCTTACGAGCAGTACTTC
- TRBD1 TRBJ1-4 TRBV5-1 14 CASSLGTGVEKLFF TGCGCCAGCAGCTTGGGGACAGGGGTTGAAAAACTGTTTTTT
- - TRBJ2-5 TRBV6-5 15 CASARSLQDVETQYF TGTGCCAGCGCTCGGTCTTTACAGGACGTCGAGACCCAGTACTTC
- TRBD1 TRBJ1-2 TRBV12-3/TRBV12-4 13 CASIPQGNYGYTF TGTGCCAGCATCCCACAGGGGAACTATGGCTACACCTTC
- - TRBJ1-1 TRBV7-8 12 CASSLGGPEAFF TGTGCCAGCAGCCTCGGAGGTCCTGAAGCTTTCTTT
- - TRBJ1-6 TRBV27 16 CASSLLAGSYNSPLHF TGTGCCAGCAGTCTCTTGGCTGGTTCCTATAATTCACCCCTCCACTTT
- TRBD1 TRBJ2-7 TRBV6-5 15 CASSPGGQGFYEQYF TGTGCCAGCAGCCCAGGCGGACAGGGATTCTACGAGCAGTACTTC
- - TRBJ2-1 TRBV19 16 CASSGVGGRARNEQFF TGTGCCAGTAGTGGGGTTGGGGGCCGGGCGCGCAATGAGCAGTTCTTC
- TRBD1 TRBJ1-1 TRBV5-4 16 CASSEAGTVMNTEAFF TGTGCCAGCAGCGAGGCCGGGACAGTTATGAACACTGAAGCTTTCTTT
- - TRBJ1-4 TRBV11-2 15 CASSLVGGGDEKLFF TGTGCCAGCAGCTTAGTCGGGGGTGGAGATGAAAAACTGTTTTTT
once TRBD1 TRBJ2-2 TRBV5-1 15 CASSQPGGRAGELFF TGCGCCAGCAGCCAACCAGGGGGTCGAGCCGGGGAGCTGTTTTTT
- TRBD2 TRBJ2-1 TRBV4-2 17 CASSQDGPGGISNEQFF TGTGCCAGCAGCCAAGATGGCCCCGGGGGGATCAGCAATGAGCAGTTCTTC
once TRBD1 TRBJ1-3 TRBV19 16 CASSIRQGDAGNTIYF TGTGCCAGTAGTATCAGGCAGGGGGACGCTGGAAACACCATATATTTT
- TRBD1 TRBJ1-2 TRBV2 11 CGTGPVGGYTF TGTGGGACAGGCCCGGTTGGCGGCTACACCTTC
- - TRBJ1-2 TRBV25-1 15 CASSEFGGFNYGYTF TGTGCCAGCAGTGAATTCGGGGGGTTTAACTATGGCTACACCTTC
- - TRBJ2-1 TRBV5-5 15 CASSSTGIPDNEQFF TGTGCCAGCAGCTCCACAGGGATTCCCGACAATGAGCAGTTCTTC
- - TRBJ2-2 TRBV3-1/TRBV3-2 14 CASSQRAATGELFF TGTGCCAGCAGCCAGCGGGCGGCCACCGGGGAGCTGTTTTTT
- TRBD1 TRBJ2-7 TRBV7-8 14 CASSLGQGVDEQYF TGTGCCAGCAGCTTGGGACAGGGGGTAGACGAGCAGTACTTC
few TRBD1 TRBJ2-7 TRBV6-5 16 CASSYSYGTGTYEQYF TGTGCCAGCAGTTACTCCTACGGGACAGGGACCTACGAGCAGTACTTC
- TRBD2 TRBJ2-7 TRBV19 15 CASSRTSGAAYEQYF TGTGCCAGTAGTCGAACTAGCGGGGCCGCCTACGAGCAGTACTTC
- TRBD2 TRBJ2-1 TRBV24-1 15 CATSGGGLASYEQFF TGTGCCACCAGTGGAGGGGGACTAGCCTCATATGAGCAGTTCTTC
- TRBD1 TRBJ2-1 TRBV27 15 CASSRDRGYYNEQFF TGTGCCAGCAGCCGGGACAGGGGGTATTACAATGAGCAGTTCTTC
- TRBD2 TRBJ2-7 TRBV15 15 CATSRGGLALDEQYF TGTGCCACCAGCCGAGGGGGACTAGCGCTTGACGAGCAGTACTTC
- TRBD1 TRBJ1-1 TRBV18 14 CASSLGQGERAAFF TGTGCCAGCTCACTAGGACAGGGGGAGAGGGCAGCTTTCTTT
- - TRBJ2-5 TRBV10-3 13 CATRGEVDETQYF TGTGCCACCAGGGGGGAGGTAGACGAGACCCAGTACTTC
once TRBD2 TRBJ2-1 TRBV7-9 15 CASSLGSGGANEQFF TGTGCCAGCAGCTTAGGTAGCGGGGGGGCCAATGAGCAGTTCTTC
- - TRBJ1-1 TRBV28 16 CASSSGGAYLNTEAFF TGTGCCAGCAGTTCTGGGGGGGCGTACCTGAACACTGAAGCTTTCTTT
- TRBD1 TRBJ2-7 TRBV3-1/TRBV3-2 16 CASSPVHRDRTYEQYF TGTGCCAGCAGCCCAGTACATCGGGACAGAACCTACGAGCAGTACTTC
- - TRBJ1-2 TRBV18 13 CASSPIYQGGYTF TGTGCCAGCTCACCAATTTACCAGGGGGGCTACACCTTC
- - TRBJ2-3 TRBV27 15 CASSLSPGGSHTQYF TGTGCCAGCAGTTTATCTCCGGGGGGCTCCCATACGCAGTATTTT
- - TRBJ1-1 TRBV10-2 13 CASSRQGRTEAFF TGCGCCAGCAGTCGTCAGGGGCGAACTGAAGCTTTCTTT
- - TRBJ1-4 TRBV30 15 CAWSKFGSTGEKLFF TGTGCCTGGAGTAAGTTTGGCAGCACAGGGGAAAAACTGTTTTTT
once TRBD2 TRBJ2-1 TRBV11-2 14 CASSWTSGMVEQFF TGTGCCAGCAGCTGGACTAGCGGGATGGTTGAGCAGTTCTTC
- TRBD1 TRBJ2-1 TRBV5-1 15 CASSGSGQGANEQFF TGCGCCAGCAGCGGGTCGGGACAGGGGGCCAATGAGCAGTTCTTC
- TRBD1 TRBJ2-3 TRBV27 14 CASSPTGRTDTQYF TGTGCCAGCAGTCCGACAGGGCGTACAGATACGCAGTATTTT
- - TRBJ2-7 TRBV14 15 CASSLEEALPYEQYF TGTGCCAGCAGCCTGGAGGAGGCCTTACCCTACGAGCAGTACTTC
- - TRBJ2-3 TRBV19 16 CASSITGIRSTDTQYF TGTGCCAGTAGTATCACCGGGATTCGGAGCACAGATACGCAGTATTTT
- - TRBJ2-7 TRBV27 14 CASHAYPTSSEQYF TGTGCCAGCCATGCTTACCCAACTAGTTCCGAGCAGTACTTC
- - TRBJ1-1 TRBV14 13 CASSQDRETEAFF TGTGCCAGCAGCCAAGATAGGGAGACTGAAGCTTTCTTT